These 15 T cell receptor beta chains were sequenced from one sample in a study of CD8+ T cells in alopecia areata. In each case, RNA was isolated and then reverse transcribed into cDNA as the sequencing template. The repertoire was sequenced with immunoSEQ multiplex PCR; TCRdb's copy has only in-frame clones and lacks some. Found here are 220,000 or so clones, 50% to 65% of them singletons; the top ten hold just over 0.45%. Sample: CD4+ T cells sorted from blood, taken at week 0. The receptors originated from a human donor with alopecia areata.

The J gene is TRBJ2-1, the V gene TRBV29-1, with D unresolved. V was cut by 7 bases and J by 7 bases, with 14 bases left in between. This CDR3 region has 12 residues. Germline loops: CDR1 SQVTM, CDR2 ANQGSEA. Here the CDR3 reads CSARTSRNEQFF. The CDR3 DNA sequence: TGCAGCGCGCGGACCTCTAGGAATGAGCAGTTCTTC.

This clone was seen once. The rearrangement joins TRBV10-2 to TRBJ2-7, with D unresolved. The CDR3 spans 12 residues. Looked up from germline, CDR1 is WSHSY and CDR2 is SAAADI. Between the trimmed V and J ends, which lost 0 bases and 7 bases, there was a span of 7 bases. DNA for the CDR3: TGCGCCAGCAGTGAGTCCCTTTTGGAGCAGTACTTC. It yields the protein CASSESLLEQYF.

The V and J genes are TRBV6-5 and TRBJ2-5; TRBD1 aligns across 10 bases. There are 13 residues in the CDR3. V lost 3 bases to trimming and J lost 7 bases; unmatched junction nucleotides: 2. Germline V lookup: CDR1 MNHEY, CDR2 SVGAGI. CDR3 region: CASSYGTGVTQYF. CDR3 coding DNA: TGTGCCAGCAGTTATGGGACAGGGGTGACCCAGTACTTC.

This chain joins TRBV4-1 and TRBJ2-7, with D perhaps matching TRBD1 or TRBD2 (5 bases each). The CDR3 sequence is 13 residues long. The germline V gene encodes CDR1 MGHRA and CDR2 YSYEKL. Trimming took off 4 bases at V and 3 bases at J, with 10 bases between the two ends. Here the CDR3 DNA reads TGCGCCAGCAGCCTCGGGACCGACTACGAGCAGTACTTC. It codes for CASSLGTDYEQYF.

The chain carries TRBV2 and TRBJ2-2, with TRBD1 identical over 7 bases. Losses at the gene ends were 6 bases for V and 5 bases for J; bases not matched to a gene: 9. Germline-derived CDR1 and CDR2 are SNHLY and FYNNEI. This CDR3 spans 15 amino acids. CDR3 sequence (DNA): TGTGCCAGCAGAGCGACAGGGATGTCGACCGGGGAGCTGTTTTTT. It translates to CASRATGMSTGELFF. Based on the CDR3 plus reference TRBV2 and TRBJ2-2, the full variable domain is EPEVTQTPSHQVTQMGQEVILRCVPISNHLYFYWYRQILGQKVEFLVSFYNNEISEKSEIFDDQFSVERPDGSNFTLKIRSTKLEDSAMYFCASRATGMSTGELFFGEGSRLTVL.

V usage is TRBV19 and J usage is TRBJ1-2; TRBD1 agrees at 7 bases. The germline V gene has CDR1 LNHDA and CDR2 SQIVND (reference sequence). The V and J ends lost 4 bases and 7 bases, in that order; junction bases with no gene match: 6. The CDR3 covers 13 residues. This CDR3 is CASSKPGQSGYTF. The CDR3 nucleotides read TGTGCCAGTAGTAAACCGGGACAGAGTGGCTACACCTTC.

This clone was seen only a few times. This chain uses TRBV23-1 with TRBJ2-5, with D possibly matching TRBD1 (5 bases). The J call may not be correct, given that the DNA end is closer to TRBJ2-7. TRBV23-1 is an ORF for which the function is uncertain. The CDR3 has 11 amino acids. DNA for the CDR3: TGCGCCGCACGATTCAGGGACGAGCAGTACTTC. It codes for CAARFRDEQYF.

The V gene is TRBV18, the J gene TRBJ2-3, with no clear D. The CDR3 length is 12 residues. The germline CDR1 and CDR2 sequences are KGHSH and LQKENI. Trimming took 3 bases from V and 4 from J, leaving 5 bases between them. CDR3 DNA sequence: TGTGCCAGCTCACCCCACCCAGATACGCAGTATTTT. This translates into CASSPHPDTQYF.

This clone was seen only a few times. The chain is built from TRBV4-1 and TRBJ2-3; D might be TRBD1 (6 bases). Trimming shortened V by 1 base and J by 5 bases, and 16 bases separated the two germline ends. CDR1 and CDR2 from the germline V gene are MGHRA and YSYEKL. CDR3 size: 16 residues. CDR3 nucleotides: TGCGCCAGCAGCCAAGTTGGCAGGGGTACAGGAGATACGCAGTATTTT. The encoded protein is CASSQVGRGTGDTQYF.

In its sample, this clone was seen a few times. Other DNA sequences in this specimen translate into the identical CDR3. The rearrangement joins TRBV2 to TRBJ2-2, with D unclear. Germline-derived CDR1 and CDR2 are SNHLY and FYNNEI. The V gene lost 2 bases and the J gene lost 4 bases, with 5 bases spanning the gap. This CDR3 region has 13 residues. The DNA of the CDR3 is TGTGCCAGCAGTGAATCGGTCACCGGGGAGCTGTTTTTT. Translating gives CASSESVTGELFF.

This chain uses TRBV14 with TRBJ1-5; 7 positions match TRBD1. V dropped 0 bases and J dropped 5; count of bases not matched to a gene: 7. CDR1 SGHDN and CDR2 FVKESK come from the germline V gene. The CDR3 has 16 residues. The CDR3: CASSQEGQPRDQPQHF. The CDR3 region has the DNA TGTGCCAGCAGCCAAGAGGGACAGCCTAGGGATCAGCCCCAGCATTTT.

The chain has TRBV19 and TRBJ2-2; the D gene is possibly TRBD1 (5 bases). Germline lookup yields CDR1 LNHDA and CDR2 SQIVND (reference sequence). V was trimmed by 10 bases and J by 1 base, leaving 10 bases between them. The CDR3 is made up of 13 amino acids. The CDR3 loop reads CATQGQNTGELFF. In DNA, the CDR3 is TGTGCCACCCAAGGACAGAACACCGGGGAGCTGTTTTTT.

This sequence joins TRBV29-1 and TRBJ2-7, with unresolved D. V was pared by 4 bases and J by 3 bases, with 7 bases between. This CDR3 has 11 amino acids. The germline CDR1 and CDR2 sequences are SQVTM and ANQGSEA. CDR3 nucleotides: TGCAGCGTTGCGGTGGTCTACGAGCAGTACTTC. Encoded protein: CSVAVVYEQYF.

The V call is TRBV30, the J call TRBJ2-1; no clear D. Germline CDR1 is GTSNPN and CDR2 is SVGIG (reference sequence). CDR3 length: 13 amino acids. Between the trimmed V and J ends, which lost 2 bases and 9 bases, there was a span of 14 bases. The CDR3 spells CAWSSRWAGEQFF. Written as DNA, the CDR3 is TGTGCCTGGAGTAGTCGGTGGGCTGGTGAGCAGTTCTTC.

This clone has at least ten counts. This chain connects TRBV5-1 to TRBJ2-3; D uncertain. The CDR3 has 15 residues. Germline values: CDR1 SGHRS, CDR2 YFSETQ. The germline V and J ends were trimmed by 1 base and 2 bases, with 11 bases remaining between them. CDR3: CASSLRPEDTDTQYF. The CDR3 nucleotides are TGCGCCAGCAGCTTGAGGCCGGAAGACACAGATACGCAGTATTTT.